The entry that follows covers one T cell receptor beta chain sequence. Some clones are missing from TCRdb's copy, which holds only in-frame ones; the method was immunoSEQ multiplex PCR. This table has 150,000 or so clones, over 85% appearing once. These data originate in a study of control samples from healthy donors and cancer patients. V lost 4 bases and J lost 0, with 9 bases in between. Germline CDR1 is SQVTM and CDR2 is ANQGSEA. CDR3 size: 13 residues. Sequencing was done on a sample of blood. This receptor was identified in a man between 40 and 49 years old in good health. The chain is built from TRBV29-1 and TRBJ1-2, with D possibly being TRBD1 (5 bases). Here the CDR3 reads CSVVGGTNYGYTF. Here the CDR3 DNA reads TGCAGCGTTGTGGGGGGAACTAACTATGGCTACACCTTC.